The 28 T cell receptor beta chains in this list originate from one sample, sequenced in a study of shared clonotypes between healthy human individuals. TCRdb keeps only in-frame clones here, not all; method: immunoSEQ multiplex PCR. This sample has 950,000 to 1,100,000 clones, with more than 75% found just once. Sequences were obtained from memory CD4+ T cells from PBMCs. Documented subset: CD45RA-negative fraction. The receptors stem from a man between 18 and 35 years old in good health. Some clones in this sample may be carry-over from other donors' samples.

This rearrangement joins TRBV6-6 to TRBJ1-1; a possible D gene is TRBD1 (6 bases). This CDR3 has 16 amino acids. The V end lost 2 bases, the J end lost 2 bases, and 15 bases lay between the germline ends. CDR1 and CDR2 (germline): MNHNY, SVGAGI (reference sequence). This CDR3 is CASSYHLRQDNTEAFF. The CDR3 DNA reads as TGTGCCAGCAGTTACCATTTAAGACAGGACAACACTGAAGCTTTCTTT.

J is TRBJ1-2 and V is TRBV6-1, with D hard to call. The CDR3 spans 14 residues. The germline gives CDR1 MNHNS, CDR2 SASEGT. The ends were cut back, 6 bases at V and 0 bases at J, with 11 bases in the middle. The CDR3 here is CASSQSHSNYGYTF. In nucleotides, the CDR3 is TGTGCCAGCAGCCAGTCCCACTCTAACTATGGCTACACCTTC.

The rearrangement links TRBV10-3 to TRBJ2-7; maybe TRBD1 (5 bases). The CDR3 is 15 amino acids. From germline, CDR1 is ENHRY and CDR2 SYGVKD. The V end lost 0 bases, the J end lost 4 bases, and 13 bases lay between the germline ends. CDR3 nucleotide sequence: TGTGCCATCAGTGAGTCTGGCGGAAGGGGATACGAGCAGTACTTC. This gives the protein CAISESGGRGYEQYF.

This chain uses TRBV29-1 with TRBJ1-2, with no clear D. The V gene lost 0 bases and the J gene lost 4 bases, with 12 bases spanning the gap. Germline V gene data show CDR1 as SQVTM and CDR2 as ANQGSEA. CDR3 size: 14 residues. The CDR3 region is CSVEDSYTGYGYTF. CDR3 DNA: TGCAGCGTTGAAGATTCCTACACGGGCTATGGCTACACCTTC.

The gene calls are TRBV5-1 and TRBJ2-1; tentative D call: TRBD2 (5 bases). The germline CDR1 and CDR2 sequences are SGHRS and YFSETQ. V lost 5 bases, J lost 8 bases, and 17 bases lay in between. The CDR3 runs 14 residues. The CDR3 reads CASRGGRDVDEQFF. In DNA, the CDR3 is TGCGCCAGCAGGGGTGGGAGAGATGTCGATGAGCAGTTCTTC.

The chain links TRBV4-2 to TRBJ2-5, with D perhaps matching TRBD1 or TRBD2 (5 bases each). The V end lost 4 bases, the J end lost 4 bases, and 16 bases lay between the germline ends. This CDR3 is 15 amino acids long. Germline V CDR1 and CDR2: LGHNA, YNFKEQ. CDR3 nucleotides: TGTGCCAGCAGCCCTGGGACGGTGGCCTTAGAGACCCAGTACTTC. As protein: CASSPGTVALETQYF.

The CDR3 loop is CASSLAERQFF. The CDR3 region has the DNA TGTGCCAGCAGTTTAGCGGAGCGGCAGTTCTTC. The chain combines TRBV28 with TRBJ2-1; no reliable D call. The ends were cut back, 2 bases at V and 12 bases at J, with 8 bases in the middle. CDR1 MDHEN and CDR2 SYDVKM come from the germline V gene. The CDR3 contains 11 residues.

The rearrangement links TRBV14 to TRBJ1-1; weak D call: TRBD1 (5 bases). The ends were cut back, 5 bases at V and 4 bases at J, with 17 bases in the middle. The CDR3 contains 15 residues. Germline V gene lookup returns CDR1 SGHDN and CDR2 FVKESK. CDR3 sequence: CASSGPRVRGTEAFF. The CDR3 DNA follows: TGTGCCAGCAGCGGCCCCAGGGTGAGGGGCACTGAAGCTTTCTTT.

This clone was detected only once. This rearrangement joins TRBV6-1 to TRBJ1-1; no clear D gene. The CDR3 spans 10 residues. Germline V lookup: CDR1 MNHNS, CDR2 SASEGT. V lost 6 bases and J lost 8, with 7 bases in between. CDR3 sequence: CASRYGEAFF. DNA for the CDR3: TGTGCCAGCAGATATGGAGAAGCTTTCTTT.

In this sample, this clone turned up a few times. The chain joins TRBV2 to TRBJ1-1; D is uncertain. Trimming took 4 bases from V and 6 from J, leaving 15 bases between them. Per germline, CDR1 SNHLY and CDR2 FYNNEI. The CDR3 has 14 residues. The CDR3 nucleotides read TGTGCCAGCAGTGTGGGTAGCTATGGAGCTGAAGCTTTCTTT. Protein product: CASSVGSYGAEAFF.

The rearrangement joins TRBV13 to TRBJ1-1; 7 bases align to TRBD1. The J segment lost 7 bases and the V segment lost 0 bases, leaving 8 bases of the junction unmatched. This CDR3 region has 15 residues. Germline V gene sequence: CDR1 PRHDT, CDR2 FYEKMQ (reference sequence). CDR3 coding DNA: TGTGCCAGCAGCTTAGGGCCTCGACAGGGCGGTGAAGCTTTCTTT. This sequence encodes CASSLGPRQGGEAFF. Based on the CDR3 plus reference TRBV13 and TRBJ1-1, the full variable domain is AAGVIQSPRHLIKEKRETATLKCYPIPRHDTVYWYQQGPGQDPQFLISFYEKMQSDKGSIPDRFSAQQFSDYHSELNMSSLELGDSALYFCASSLGPRQGGEAFFGQGTRLTVV.

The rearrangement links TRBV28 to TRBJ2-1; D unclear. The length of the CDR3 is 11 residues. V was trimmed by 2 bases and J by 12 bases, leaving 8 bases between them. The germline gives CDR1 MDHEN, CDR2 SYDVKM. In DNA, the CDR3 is TGTGCCAGCAGTTTACGCGTAGGGCAGTTCTTC. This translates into CASSLRVGQFF.

The CDR3 region is CASSHYLDRDYGYTF. In DNA, the CDR3 is TGTGCCAGCTCACACTACCTCGACAGGGACTATGGCTACACCTTC. The rearrangement joins TRBV18 to TRBJ1-2; the match to TRBD1 covers 7 bases. The CDR3 contains 15 residues. Germline CDR1 KGHSH, CDR2 LQKENI. Trimming took 4 bases from V and 3 from J; bases not matched to a gene: 8.

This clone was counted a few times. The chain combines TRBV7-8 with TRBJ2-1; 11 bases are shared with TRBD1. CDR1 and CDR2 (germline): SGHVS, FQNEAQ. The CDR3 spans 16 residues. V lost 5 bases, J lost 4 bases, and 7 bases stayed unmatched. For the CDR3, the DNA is TGTGCCAGCAGCCGCTCCCGGGACAGGGGGTACAATGAGCAGTTCTTC. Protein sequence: CASSRSRDRGYNEQFF.

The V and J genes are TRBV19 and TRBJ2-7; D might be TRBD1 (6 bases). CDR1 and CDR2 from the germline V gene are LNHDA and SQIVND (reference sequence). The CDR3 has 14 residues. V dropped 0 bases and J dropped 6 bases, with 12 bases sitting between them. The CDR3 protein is CASSIDTGWREQYF. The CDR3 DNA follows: TGTGCCAGTAGTATAGACACAGGGTGGCGCGAGCAGTACTTC. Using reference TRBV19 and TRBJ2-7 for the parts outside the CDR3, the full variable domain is DGGITQSPKYLFRKEGQNVTLSCEQNLNHDAMYWYRQDPGQGLRLIYYSQIVNDFQKGDIAEGYSVSREKKESFPLTVTSAQKNPTAFYLCASSIDTGWREQYFGPGTRLTVT.

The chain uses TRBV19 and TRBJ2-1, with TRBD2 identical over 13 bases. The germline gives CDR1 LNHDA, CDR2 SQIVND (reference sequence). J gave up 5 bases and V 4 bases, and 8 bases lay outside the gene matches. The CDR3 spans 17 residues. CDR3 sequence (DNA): TGTGCCAGTAGTAGACTAGCGGGAGGAGGAAGGGACAATGAGCAGTTCTTC. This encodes CASSRLAGGGRDNEQFF.

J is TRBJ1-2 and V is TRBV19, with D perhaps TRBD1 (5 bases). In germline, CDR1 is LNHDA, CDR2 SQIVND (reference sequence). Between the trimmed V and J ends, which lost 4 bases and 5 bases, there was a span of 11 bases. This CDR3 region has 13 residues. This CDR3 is CASSTDTTYGYTF. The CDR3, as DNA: TGTGCCAGTAGTACGGACACAACTTATGGCTACACCTTC.

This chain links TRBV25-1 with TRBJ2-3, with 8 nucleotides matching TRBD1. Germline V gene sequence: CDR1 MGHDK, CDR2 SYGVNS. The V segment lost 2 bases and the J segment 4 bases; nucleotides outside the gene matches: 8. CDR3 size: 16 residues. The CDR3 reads CASSEHRQGASDTQYF. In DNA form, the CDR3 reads TGTGCCAGCAGTGAACATCGCCAGGGGGCGTCAGATACGCAGTATTTT.

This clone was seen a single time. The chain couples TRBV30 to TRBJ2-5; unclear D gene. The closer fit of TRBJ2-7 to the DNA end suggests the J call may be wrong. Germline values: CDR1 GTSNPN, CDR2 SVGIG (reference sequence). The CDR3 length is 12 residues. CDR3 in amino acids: CAWSPRSYEQYF. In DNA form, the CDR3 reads TGTGCCTGGAGCCCTCGCTCCTACGAGCAGTACTTC.

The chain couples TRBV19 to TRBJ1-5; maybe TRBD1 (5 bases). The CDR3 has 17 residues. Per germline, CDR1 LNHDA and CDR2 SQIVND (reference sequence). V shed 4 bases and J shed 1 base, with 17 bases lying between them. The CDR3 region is CASSTGPWAGSNQPQHF. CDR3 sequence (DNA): TGTGCCAGTAGTACCGGGCCCTGGGCAGGGAGCAATCAGCCCCAGCATTTT.

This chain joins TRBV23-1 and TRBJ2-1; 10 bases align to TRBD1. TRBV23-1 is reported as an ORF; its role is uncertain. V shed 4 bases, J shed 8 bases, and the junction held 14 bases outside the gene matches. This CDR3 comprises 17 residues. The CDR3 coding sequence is TGCGCCAGCAGTCTGAGTCGGTCGGGGACAGGGGTTGATGAGCAGTTCTTC. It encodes CASSLSRSGTGVDEQFF.

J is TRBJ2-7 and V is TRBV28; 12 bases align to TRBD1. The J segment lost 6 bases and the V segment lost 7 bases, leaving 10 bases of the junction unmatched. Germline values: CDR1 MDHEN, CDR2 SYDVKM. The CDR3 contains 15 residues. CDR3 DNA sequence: TGTGCCAGCACGATACCGGGACAGGGGGCCCCCGAGCAGTACTTC. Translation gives CASTIPGQGAPEQYF.

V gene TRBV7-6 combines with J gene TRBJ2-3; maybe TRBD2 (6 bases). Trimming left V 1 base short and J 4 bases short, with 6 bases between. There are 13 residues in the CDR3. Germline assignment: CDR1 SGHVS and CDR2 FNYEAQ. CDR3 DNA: TGTGCCAGCAGCTTAGAGCGGGCAGATACGCAGTATTTT. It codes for CASSLERADTQYF.

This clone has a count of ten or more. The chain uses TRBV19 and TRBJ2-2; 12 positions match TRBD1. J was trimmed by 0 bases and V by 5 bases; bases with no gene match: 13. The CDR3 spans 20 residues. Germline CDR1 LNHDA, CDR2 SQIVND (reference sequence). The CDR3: CASSHPTPGQGATNTGELFF. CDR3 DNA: TGTGCCAGTAGTCATCCAACTCCGGGACAGGGGGCAACGAACACCGGGGAGCTGTTTTTT.

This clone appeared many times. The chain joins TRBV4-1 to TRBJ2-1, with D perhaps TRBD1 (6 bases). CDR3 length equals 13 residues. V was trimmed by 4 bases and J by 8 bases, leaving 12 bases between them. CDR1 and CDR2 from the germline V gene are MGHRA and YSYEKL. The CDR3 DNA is TGCGCCAGCAGCCTTCCACAGGGCGATGAGCAGTTCTTC. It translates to CASSLPQGDEQFF.

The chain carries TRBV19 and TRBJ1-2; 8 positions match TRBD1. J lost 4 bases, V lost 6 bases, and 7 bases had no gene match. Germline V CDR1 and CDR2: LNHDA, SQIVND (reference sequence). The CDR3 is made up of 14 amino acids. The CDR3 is CASSKAQGAYGYTF. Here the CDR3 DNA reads TGTGCCAGTAGCAAGGCGCAGGGGGCCTATGGCTACACCTTC.

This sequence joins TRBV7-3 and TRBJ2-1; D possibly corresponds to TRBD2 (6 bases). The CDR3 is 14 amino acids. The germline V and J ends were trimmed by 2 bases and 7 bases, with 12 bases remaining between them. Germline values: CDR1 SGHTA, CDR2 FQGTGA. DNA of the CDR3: TGTGCCAGCAGCTTACGCCGGGAGCCGAATGAGCAGTTCTTC. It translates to CASSLRREPNEQFF. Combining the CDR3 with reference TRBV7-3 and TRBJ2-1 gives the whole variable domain GAGVSQTPSNKVTEKGKYVELRCDPISGHTALYWYRQSLGQGPEFLIYFQGTGAADDSGLPNDRFFAVRPEGSVSTLKIQRTERGDSAVYLCASSLRREPNEQFFGPGTRLTVL.

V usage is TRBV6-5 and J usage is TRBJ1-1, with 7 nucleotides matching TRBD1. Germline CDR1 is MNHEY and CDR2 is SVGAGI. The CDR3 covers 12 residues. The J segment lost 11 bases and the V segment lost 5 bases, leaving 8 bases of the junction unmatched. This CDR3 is CASSRQGMEAFF. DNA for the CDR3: TGTGCCAGCAGTCGACAGGGAATGGAGGCTTTCTTT.